The 14 T cell receptor beta chains below come from one sample, sequenced in a study of cytomegalovirus exposure and HLA in healthy donors. PCR used 60 Vbeta primers and 13 Jbeta primers. Data came from immunoSEQ multiplex PCR; TCRdb stores just in-frame clones and leaves some out. The sample records roughly 200,000 clones, approximately 86% being singletons. Sequenced: PBMCs. The receptors stem from a boy aged 2 to 10 in good health and CMV-seronegative.

The V call is TRBV5-4, the J call TRBJ2-7; TRBD1 is a possible D gene (6 bases). Germline-derived CDR1 and CDR2 are SGHNT and YYREEE (reference sequence). The V gene lost 1 base and the J gene lost 5 bases, with 13 bases spanning the gap. The CDR3 is 14 residues long. CDR3 region: CASSLWTAGDEQYF. The CDR3 DNA reads TGTGCCAGCAGCTTGTGGACAGCTGGTGACGAGCAGTACTTC.

The V and J genes are TRBV6-1 and TRBJ2-7; TRBD1 matches 8 bases. The trim removed 4 bases at V and 6 bases at J, leaving 5 bases unmatched. The CDR3 spans 13 residues. The germline V gene encodes CDR1 MNHNS and CDR2 SASEGT. This CDR3 reads CASSGTGRTEQYF. The CDR3 DNA sequence: TGTGCCAGCAGTGGGACAGGGAGGACCGAGCAGTACTTC.

The chain recombines TRBV28 with TRBJ2-7; 9 nucleotides align to TRBD2. V shed 6 bases, J shed 3 bases, and the junction held 6 bases outside the gene matches. CDR1 MDHEN and CDR2 SYDVKM come from the germline V gene. The CDR3 covers 14 residues. CDR3 nucleotide sequence: TGTGCCAGCAGCCTTTTTAGCGGGAGCTACGAGCAGTACTTC. Encoded protein: CASSLFSGSYEQYF.

This chain links TRBV29-1 with TRBJ2-7, with TRBD2 matching 10 bases. CDR1 is SQVTM and CDR2 is ANQGSEA in the germline V gene. The CDR3 sequence is 13 residues long. V shed 6 bases, J shed 2 bases, and the junction held 4 bases outside the gene matches. CDR3 DNA: TGCAGCGTAAGCGGGAGGGCAGCCTACGAGCAGTACTTC. Protein sequence: CSVSGRAAYEQYF.

The chain is built from TRBV28 and TRBJ2-7; TRBD1 matches 10 bases. The CDR3 covers 16 residues. The V and J ends lost 7 bases and 9 bases, in that order; junction bases with no gene match: 18. CDR1 is MDHEN and CDR2 is SYDVKM in the germline V gene. In nucleotides, the CDR3 is TGTGCCAGCACCTCCGCGTCCGGGACAGGGGCGATATCGCAGTACTTC. It yields the protein CASTSASGTGAISQYF.

A note on this clone: The junction departs from the called germline gene at one end, perhaps through a read error. This specimen includes other DNA sequences encoding the same CDR3. J is TRBJ2-7 and V is TRBV7-9; perhaps TRBD1 as D (5 bases). The CDR3 spans 16 residues. Germline CDR1 SEHNR, CDR2 FQNEAQ (reference sequence). The CDR3 is CASSPPPGSPPYEQYF. The CDR3 region has the DNA TGTGCTAGCAGCCCCCCCCCAGGGTCCCCACCCTACGAGCAGTACTTC.

The gene calls are TRBV15 and TRBJ1-5; D is perhaps TRBD1 (5 bases). This CDR3 is 16 amino acids long. The V end lost 0 bases, the J end lost 6 bases, and 15 bases lay between the germline ends. Germline values: CDR1 LNHNV, CDR2 YYDKDF (reference sequence). CDR3 protein: CATSRDETAKGQPQHF. The CDR3 DNA follows: TGTGCCACCAGCAGAGATGAGACAGCTAAAGGTCAGCCCCAGCATTTT.

The chain is built from TRBV27 and TRBJ2-1; 9 nucleotides align to TRBD2. The length of the CDR3 is 19 residues. Germline V gene lookup returns CDR1 MNHEY and CDR2 SMNVEV (reference sequence). The V and J ends lost 4 bases and 3 bases, in that order; junction bases with no gene match: 16. CDR3 amino acids: CASSSLAGDLSTIYNEQFF. The CDR3 coding sequence is TGTGCCAGCAGTTCTTTAGCGGGGGACCTCTCCACCATCTACAATGAGCAGTTCTTC.

The chain combines TRBV7-2 with TRBJ2-3, with D tentatively TRBD2 (5 bases). The CDR3 covers 11 residues. Deletions cut 5 bases from V and 11 bases from J, with 11 bases between. CDR1 SGHTA and CDR2 FQGNSA come from the germline V gene. The CDR3, as DNA: TGTGCCAGCAGCCCGGGTCGGGGGCAGTATTTT. This gives the protein CASSPGRGQYF.

This rearrangement joins TRBV7-2 to TRBJ2-7; possibly TRBD1 for D (7 bases). The CDR3 is made up of 15 amino acids. V gave up 3 bases and J gave up 2 bases, with 14 bases separating them. Germline V CDR1 and CDR2: SGHTA, FQGNSA. This chain's CDR3 is CASSLAGTAAYEQYF. In nucleotides, the CDR3 is TGTGCCAGCAGCTTGGCGGGGACAGCAGCCTACGAGCAGTACTTC. Drawing the rest from reference TRBV7-2 and TRBJ2-7, the complete variable domain is GAGVSQSPSNKVTEKGKDVELRCDPISGHTALYWYRQSLGQGLEFLIYFQGNSAPDKSGLPSDRFSAERTGGSVSTLTIQRTQQEDSAVYLCASSLAGTAAYEQYFGPGTRLTVT.

The chain employs TRBV28 and TRBJ2-7; D is uncertain. Trimming left V 5 bases short and J 0 bases short, with 8 bases between. The length of the CDR3 is 13 residues. The germline V gene encodes CDR1 MDHEN and CDR2 SYDVKM. The CDR3 loop is CASSQSSSYEQYF. The CDR3 DNA sequence: TGTGCCAGCAGTCAATCCAGCTCCTACGAGCAGTACTTC.

This chain joins TRBV14 and TRBJ1-1, with D possibly TRBD1 on 5 matching bases. This CDR3 has 14 amino acids. The V gene lost 2 bases and the J gene lost 3 bases, with 10 bases spanning the gap. The germline V gene has CDR1 SGHDN and CDR2 FVKESK. CDR3 residues: CASSQYGGDTEAFF. The CDR3, as DNA: TGTGCCAGCAGCCAATATGGAGGGGACACTGAAGCTTTCTTT.

This rearrangement joins TRBV6-5 to TRBJ2-5; tentative D call: TRBD2 (5 bases). The ends were cut back, 0 bases at V and 1 base at J, with 9 bases in the middle. CDR3 length: 15 amino acids. CDR1 and CDR2 from the germline V gene are MNHEY and SVGAGI. The CDR3 loop reads CASSYSRVSQETQYF. CDR3 coding DNA: TGTGCCAGCAGTTACTCGAGGGTATCCCAAGAGACCCAGTACTTC.

The chain employs TRBV13 and TRBJ1-1; D is unresolved. Germline-derived CDR1 and CDR2 are PRHDT and FYEKMQ (reference sequence). V shed 5 bases and J shed 3 bases, with 10 bases lying between them. This CDR3 spans 13 amino acids. The CDR3 sequence: CASSRTYDTEAFF. The CDR3 DNA sequence: TGTGCCAGCAGCCGAACTTATGACACTGAAGCTTTCTTT.